Shown below are 16 T cell receptor beta chains from a single sample sequenced in a study of T cell clonality in common variable immunodeficiency. Study conclusions and caveats: Fewer deletions and N-nucleotide insertions were reportedly seen in common variable immunodeficiency TCR beta sequences.

Profiled with immunoSEQ multiplex PCR; TCRdb holds only in-frame clones, not every one. The specimen gives roughly 30,000 clones without singletons; the ten biggest hold less than 35%. These receptors have no known antigen. Sample: peripheral blood mononuclear cells. All receptors derive from a human donor with common variable immunodeficiency.

This clone was counted between two and nine times. The read ends 3 residues early relative to the CDR3; the germline J gene fills the gap. The chain recombines TRBV2 with TRBJ2-3; D not resolved. From germline, CDR1 is SNHLY and CDR2 FYNNEI. V dropped 7 bases and J dropped 4 bases, with 6 bases sitting between them. CDR3 length: 11 amino acids. CDR3 sequence reads: CASKVPDTQYF. The CDR3 bases that were read are TGTGCCAGCAAGGTGCCAGATACG.

Details on this clone: The read terminates 3 residues before the CDR3 end, so the remaining end is supplied by the germline J gene. The J gene is TRBJ1-3, the V gene TRBV6-1; D gene ambiguous. Germline CDR1 and CDR2: MNHNS and SASEGT. Trimming stripped 0 bases from V and 0 bases from J, with 9 bases between. The CDR3 is made up of 16 amino acids. The CDR3 protein is CASSEAQAHSGNTIYF. CDR3 DNA, as far as it was read: TGTGCCAGCAGTGAAGCGCAGGCTCACTCTGGAAACACC.

Regarding this clone: The read stops 3 residues short of the end of the CDR3; the missing end is completed from the germline J gene. V is TRBV5-1 and J is TRBJ2-5; D is undetermined. This CDR3 region has 12 residues. CDR1 and CDR2 from the germline V gene are SGHRS and YFSETQ. The germline V and J ends were trimmed by 2 bases and 3 bases, with 5 bases remaining between them. The CDR3 DNA, read in part, is TGCGCCAGCAGCTTAGACAAAGAGACC. It codes for CASSLDKET. In full, the CDR3 reads CASSLDKETQYF.

Concerning this clone itself: The CDR3 end falls 3 residues outside the read, so it is completed with the germline J gene. This chain links TRBV10-2 with TRBJ1-2, with a weak D call TRBD1 (6 bases). Germline loops: CDR1 WSHSY, CDR2 SAAADI. The CDR3 sequence is 15 residues long. The germline V and J ends were trimmed by 0 bases and 4 bases, with 12 bases remaining between them. CDR3 DNA, as far as it was read: TGCGCCAGCAGTGAGTCGACCGCAGGGGCCTATGGC. Translating it yields CASSESTAGAYG. The entire CDR3 protein reads CASSESTAGAYGYTF.

To note about this clone: The read comes to an end 3 residues before the CDR3 does, leaving the germline J gene to fill in the end. The V gene is TRBV20-1, the J gene TRBJ2-3; 9 bases fit TRBD2. After removal of 5 bases from V and 2 bases from J, the junction contained 11 bases not matched to a gene. This CDR3 has 16 residues. Germline V CDR1 and CDR2: DFQATT, SNEGSKA (reference sequence). CDR3: CSAPPPRGGFTDTQYF. CDR3 DNA (partial): TGCAGTGCTCCCCCACCGCGGGGGGGATTCACAGATACG.

This clone occurred many times. The CDR3 spells CSVEGQGVTYGYTF. The covered CDR3 bases are TGCAGCGTTGAAGGACAGGGAGTGACCTATGGC. The genes are TRBV29-1 and TRBJ1-2; 7 positions match TRBD1. Read coverage stops 3 residues before the CDR3 terminus; the germline J gene supplies the remainder. The CDR3 loop spans 14 amino acids. V lost 1 base to trimming and J lost 4 bases; unmatched junction nucleotides: 6. The germline V gene has CDR1 SQVTM and CDR2 ANQGSEA.

This clone showed up many times. The CDR3 end lies 3 residues beyond the end of the read and is filled in from the germline J gene. This rearrangement joins TRBV20-1 to TRBJ1-2; TRBD1 aligns across 7 bases. V was pared by 4 bases and J by 1 base, with 0 bases of the junction left unmatched. The CDR3 has 12 amino acids. Germline assignment: CDR1 DFQATT and CDR2 SNEGSKA (reference sequence). The CDR3 DNA, read in part, is TGCAGTGCTACAGGGGGTAACTATGGC. Its protein is CSATGGNYG. The full-length CDR3 reads as CSATGGNYGYTF.

Concerning this clone: The read comes to an end 3 residues before the CDR3 does, leaving the germline J gene to fill in the end. The chain uses TRBV7-3 and TRBJ2-1; no clear D. Trimming pared 3 bases from V and 0 bases from J, leaving 15 bases between. The CDR3 consists of 17 residues. CDR1 is SGHTA and CDR2 is FQGTGA in the germline V gene. The CDR3 sequence is CASSFGLTSDSYNEQFF. The sequenced CDR3 bases are TGTGCCAGCAGCTTTGGCTTAACCAGCGACTCCTACAATGAG.

With respect to this clone: The CDR3 extends 3 residues past the end of the read, so its final part is completed from the germline J gene. The gene calls are TRBV19 and TRBJ2-3, with 10 bases matching TRBD1. The CDR3 extends over 15 amino acids. The germline V gene has CDR1 LNHDA and CDR2 SQIVND (reference sequence). V was clipped by 4 bases and J by 4 bases; unmatched bases: 5. CDR3 region: CASSNGQGDADTQYF. The sequenced CDR3 bases are TGTGCCAGTAGTAATGGACAGGGGGACGCAGATACG.

This clone was observed many times. The DNA ends 3 residues before the CDR3 does, and the rest of the CDR3 is filled in from the germline J gene. This sequence joins TRBV5-1 and TRBJ2-5, with 11 bases lining up with TRBD2. Germline V gene data show CDR1 as SGHRS and CDR2 as YFSETQ. Trimming removed 7 bases from V and 7 bases from J; junction bases left unmatched: 12. The CDR3 has 15 residues. The CDR3 region is CASGDPSGGLGTQYF. Incomplete CDR3 DNA: TGCGCCAGCGGAGACCCTAGCGGGGGGCTAGGGACC.

In the case of this clone: The CDR3 end is not reached by the read, which stops 3 residues before it; the germline J gene fills it in. The chain links TRBV6-1 to TRBJ2-5; 7 bases map to TRBD1. Germline values: CDR1 MNHNS, CDR2 SASEGT. The CDR3 length is 15 residues. J was trimmed by 4 bases and V by 0 bases; bases with no gene match: 5. Partial CDR3 DNA: TGTGCCAGCAGTGAAGCTTTGAGGGGGCGAGAGACC. Protein: CASSEALRGRET. The full CDR3 protein reads CASSEALRGRETQYF.

This clone has ten or more counts. The CDR3 extends 3 residues past the end of the read, so its final part is completed from the germline J gene. The chain combines TRBV29-1 with TRBJ1-2, with no clear D. This CDR3 region has 12 residues. The V and J ends lost 3 bases and 2 bases respectively, with 7 bases between them. The germline CDR1 and CDR2 sequences are SQVTM and ANQGSEA. CDR3 in amino acids: CSVEGTNYGYTF. The sequenced CDR3 bases are TGCAGCGTTGAGGGCACCAACTATGGC. Supplemented by reference TRBV29-1 and TRBJ1-2, the full variable domain reads SAVISQKPSRDICQRGTSLTIQCQVDSQVTMMFWYRQQPGQSLTLIATANQGSEATYESGFVIDKFPISRPNLTFSTLTVSNMSPEDSSIYLCSVEGTNYGYTFGSGTRLTVV.

This clone was seen ten or more times. The observed sequence ends 3 residues before the CDR3 terminus, with the missing tail filled in from the germline J gene. The rearrangement joins TRBV20-1 to TRBJ2-3; 8 bases line up with TRBD1. The J segment lost 6 bases and the V segment lost 5 bases, leaving 7 bases of the junction unmatched. Germline V lookup: CDR1 DFQATT, CDR2 SNEGSKA (reference sequence). The CDR3 covers 13 residues. The CDR3 DNA, read in part, is TGCAGTGCTCCGGGACAGGATTTGGATACG. It specifies CSAPGQDLDT. The whole CDR3 sequence reads CSAPGQDLDTQYF.

The CDR3 reads CASSEVVDSPLHF. The DNA read from the CDR3 is TGTGCCAGCAGTGAAGTTGTCGATTCACCC. The chain couples TRBV6-1 to TRBJ1-6; no clear D gene. The DNA ends 3 residues before the CDR3 does, and the rest of the CDR3 is filled in from the germline J gene. There are 13 residues in the CDR3. Germline CDR1 is MNHNS and CDR2 is SASEGT. The V and J ends lost 1 base and 8 bases respectively, with 6 bases between them.

Note on this clone: The read gets to within 3 residues of the CDR3 end, and the germline J gene fills in the rest. The rearrangement links TRBV19 to TRBJ2-5; TRBD2 might be the D (6 bases). This CDR3 contains 15 residues. Per germline, CDR1 LNHDA and CDR2 SQIVND (reference sequence). The V and J ends lost 1 base and 5 bases respectively, with 14 bases between them. CDR3 in amino acids: CASSIAGGPEETQYF. The CDR3 DNA, read in part, is TGTGCCAGTAGTATAGCCGGAGGGCCCGAGGAGACC.

This clone showed up many times. The read terminates 3 residues ahead of where the CDR3 ends, so the germline J gene completes it. The rearrangement links TRBV7-9 to TRBJ1-1, with TRBD1 matching over 8 bases. The CDR3 totals 14 residues. The V gene end was trimmed by 2 bases and the J gene end by 5 bases; junction bases not matched to a gene: 4. Per the germline V gene, CDR1 is SEHNR and CDR2 is FQNEAQ (reference sequence). CDR3 residues: CASSLLQGETEAFF. Incomplete CDR3 DNA: TGTGCCAGCAGCTTACTACAGGGGGAAACTGAA.